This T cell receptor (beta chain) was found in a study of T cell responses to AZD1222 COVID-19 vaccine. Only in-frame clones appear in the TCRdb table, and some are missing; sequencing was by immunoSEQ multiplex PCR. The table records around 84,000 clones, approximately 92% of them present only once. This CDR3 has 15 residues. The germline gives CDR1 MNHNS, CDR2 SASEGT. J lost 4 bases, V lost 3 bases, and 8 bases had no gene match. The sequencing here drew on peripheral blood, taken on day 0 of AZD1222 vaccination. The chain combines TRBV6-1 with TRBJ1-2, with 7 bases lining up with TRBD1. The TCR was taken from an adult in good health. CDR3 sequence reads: CASSEAWDSSYGYTF. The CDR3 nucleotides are TGTGCCAGCAGTGAGGCGTGGGACAGCTCCTATGGCTACACCTTC.